The 16 T cell receptor beta chains reported below all come from one sample, sequenced in a study of cytomegalovirus exposure and HLA in healthy donors. The PCR employed 60 Vbeta primers together with 13 Jbeta primers. Assay: immunoSEQ multiplex PCR; the TCRdb copy retains only in-frame clones and omits some. The sample lists approximately 120,000 clones, 73% occurring once. The sample taken for sequencing was PBMCs. The receptor source for this set is a man in his 60s in good health and CMV-seropositive.

V is TRBV7-2 and J is TRBJ2-3; 11 nucleotides agree with TRBD2. CDR1 and CDR2 from the germline V gene are SGHTA and FQGNSA. The CDR3 has 14 residues. Unmatched junction bases numbered 6, after V lost 9 bases and J lost 4 bases. CDR3 nucleotide sequence: TGTGCCAGGGAGGGTAGCGGGGGGGCAGATACGCAGTATTTT. Translating gives CAREGSGGADTQYF.

The chain links TRBV29-1 to TRBJ2-6; the match to TRBD1 covers 8 bases. The V gene's germline CDR1 is SQVTM and CDR2 ANQGSEA. This CDR3 contains 14 residues. J was trimmed by 2 bases and V by 6 bases; bases with no gene match: 3. The CDR3 spells CSVQGAPGANVLTF. CDR3 DNA sequence: TGCAGCGTCCAGGGGGCCCCTGGGGCCAACGTCCTGACTTTC.

This clone rates as medium-sized. The chain combines TRBV5-8 with TRBJ2-7; the match to TRBD1 covers 9 bases. The CDR3 totals 15 residues. Germline CDR1 is SGHTS and CDR2 is YDEGEE. V lost 0 bases to trimming and J lost 5 bases; unmatched junction nucleotides: 6. The CDR3, as DNA: TGTGCCAGCAGCTTGGAAGGGACAGGGAGCGACGAGCAGTACTTC. Its translation: CASSLEGTGSDEQYF.

The sample holds a few counts of this clone. This chain links TRBV10-1 with TRBJ2-7; D ambiguous. V was pared by 5 bases and J by 2 bases, with 7 bases between. The CDR3 totals 12 residues. In germline, CDR1 is WNHNN, CDR2 SYGVQD (reference sequence). CDR3 amino acids: CASSSTPYEQYF. The CDR3 region has the DNA TGCGCCAGCAGTTCAACTCCCTACGAGCAGTACTTC.

This clone was detected only once. The chain recombines TRBV5-1 with TRBJ2-3, with a weak D call TRBD1 (6 bases). The CDR3 has 15 amino acids. Germline V gene lookup returns CDR1 SGHRS and CDR2 YFSETQ. Deletions cut 4 bases from V and 2 bases from J, with 14 bases between. The CDR3 DNA follows: TGCGCCAGCAGCGGGGGCAGGGTGCACACAGATACGCAGTATTTT. Its protein is CASSGGRVHTDTQYF. Full variable domain (outside the CDR3, taken from reference TRBV5-1 and TRBJ2-3): KAGVTQTPRYLIKTRGQQVTLSCSPISGHRSVSWYQQTPGQGLQFLFEYFSETQRNKGNFPGRFSGRQFSNSRSEMNVSTLELGDSALYLCASSGGRVHTDTQYFGPGTRLTVL.

In its sample, this clone was seen a few times. The chain joins TRBV6-1 to TRBJ2-7; D is perhaps TRBD1 (5 bases). Germline lookup yields CDR1 MNHNS and CDR2 SASEGT. The length of the CDR3 is 13 residues. Between the trimmed V and J ends, which lost 2 bases and 5 bases, there was a span of 10 bases. The CDR3 DNA is TGTGCCAGCAGTGAATTGCAGGGTGACGAGCAGTACTTC. This gives the protein CASSELQGDEQYF.

In its sample, this clone was seen a few times. The rearrangement uses TRBV6-1 and TRBJ1-2, with 7 bases lining up with TRBD1. CDR3 length: 14 amino acids. The V gene's germline CDR1 is MNHNS and CDR2 SASEGT. V was pared by 4 bases and J by 4 bases, with 6 bases of the junction left unmatched. The CDR3 DNA sequence: TGTGCCAGCAGTGGTCGACAGGGCGGCTATGGCTACACCTTC. This sequence encodes CASSGRQGGYGYTF.

This chain links TRBV29-1 with TRBJ1-3; D gene ambiguous. The V and J ends lost 3 bases and 6 bases respectively, with 12 bases between them. Per germline, CDR1 SQVTM and CDR2 ANQGSEA. This CDR3 contains 13 residues. The CDR3 is CSVESGPTNTIYF. The CDR3 region has the DNA TGCAGCGTTGAGAGCGGTCCGACAAACACCATATATTTT.

This sequence joins TRBV5-1 and TRBJ1-1; D is uncertain. CDR3 length: 16 amino acids. The V gene's germline CDR1 is SGHRS and CDR2 YFSETQ. Trimming shortened V by 0 bases and J by 4 bases, and 16 bases separated the two germline ends. The CDR3 reads CASSLGRRPPSTEAFF. For the CDR3, the DNA is TGCGCCAGCAGCTTGGGCAGGAGGCCTCCGAGCACTGAAGCTTTCTTT.

As concerns this clone: One junction end does not reproduce the germline sequence, and a read error may be involved. The chain carries TRBV7-7 and TRBJ2-1; D is possibly TRBD1 (6 bases). The CDR3 contains 13 residues. The germline CDR1 and CDR2 sequences are SSHAT and FNYEAQ (reference sequence). The CDR3 DNA follows: TGTGCTAGCAGCCCACAGGGTGGGGGTGAGCAGTTCTTC. Translating it yields CASSPQGGGEQFF.

This clone has just one count. The chain employs TRBV19 and TRBJ2-2, with a possible D match to TRBD1 (6 bases). CDR1 LNHDA and CDR2 SQIVND come from the germline V gene (reference sequence). CDR3 length: 15 residues. Trimming stripped 5 bases from V and 4 bases from J, with 14 bases between. CDR3 loop: CASSVQGRITGELFF. The CDR3 coding sequence is TGTGCCAGTAGTGTACAGGGTCGGATCACCGGGGAGCTGTTTTTT.

This clone was picked up a small number of times. The V call is TRBV5-1, the J call TRBJ2-5, with D uncertain. The end of the DNA is better explained by TRBJ2-7, so the J call may be wrong. This CDR3 has 15 residues. Germline V gene lookup returns CDR1 SGHRS and CDR2 YFSETQ. Written as DNA, the CDR3 is TGCGCCAGCAGCTCCCACGACGTGGGCTCCTACGAGCAGTACTTC. It yields the protein CASSSHDVGSYEQYF.

The chain uses TRBV11-2 and TRBJ2-2, with 9 positions matching TRBD1. The CDR3 has 15 amino acids. Unmatched junction bases numbered 5, after V lost 3 bases and J lost 6 bases. Germline V gene sequence: CDR1 SGHAT, CDR2 FQNNGV. CDR3 amino acids: CASSLGTGSPGELFF. The DNA for the CDR3 is TGTGCCAGCAGCTTGGGGACAGGGTCACCCGGGGAGCTGTTTTTT.

The rearrangement uses TRBV29-1 and TRBJ2-7, with a possible D match to TRBD2 (5 bases). The CDR3 runs 12 residues. CDR1 is SQVTM and CDR2 is ANQGSEA in the germline V gene. V shed 7 bases and J shed 4 bases, with 14 bases lying between them. This CDR3 reads CSAGGATYEQYF. CDR3 bases: TGCAGCGCTGGAGGTGCTACTTACGAGCAGTACTTC.

This clone was recorded once. The rearrangement joins TRBV2 to TRBJ2-2; D is perhaps TRBD1 (5 bases). V lost 4 bases to trimming and J lost 2 bases, with 11 bases between them. The CDR3 has 15 residues. CDR1 SNHLY and CDR2 FYNNEI come from the germline V gene. The CDR3 loop is CASSAQGRNTGELFF. In DNA form, the CDR3 reads TGTGCCAGCAGTGCTCAGGGTAGAAACACCGGGGAGCTGTTTTTT.

V usage is TRBV6-6 and J usage is TRBJ1-2, with 8 bases fitting TRBD1. CDR1 is MNHNY and CDR2 is SVGAGI in the germline V gene (reference sequence). CDR3 size: 13 residues. V was pared by 4 bases and J by 8 bases, with 6 bases of the junction left unmatched. DNA of the CDR3: TGTGCCAGCAGTTCGACAGGGGTAGGGGGCTACACCTTC. This gives the protein CASSSTGVGGYTF.